Each of the 31 T cell receptor beta chains below was sequenced from the same sample in a study of blood T cell repertoires in COVID-19. Only in-frame clones appear in the TCRdb table, and some are missing; sequencing was by immunoSEQ multiplex PCR. The sample contains more than 150,000 clones, 94% of which appear only once. Input material: peripheral blood. The receptor set was obtained from a man younger than 40 with COVID-19, enrolled during active disease.

This chain links TRBV2 with TRBJ2-7; perhaps TRBD2 as D (6 bases). This CDR3 is 14 amino acids long. Germline V gene lookup returns CDR1 SNHLY and CDR2 FYNNEI. V was cut by 3 bases and J by 2 bases, with 11 bases left in between. CDR3 nucleotides: TGTGCCAGCAGTGATCGGTTAGCGGCCTACGAGCAGTACTTC. It is translated as CASSDRLAAYEQYF.

V is TRBV21-1 and J is TRBJ2-1; the listed D gene, TRBD2, was not tested against the DNA. TRBV21-1 is assigned pseudogene status. The CDR3 runs 15 residues. This CDR3 is CASSKRRGPPNEQFF. The CDR3 nucleotides read TGTGCCAGCAGCAAAAGGCGGGGGCCTCCCAATGAGCAGTTCTTC.

This chain links TRBV3-1 (or the pseudogene TRBV3-2) with TRBJ1-3; 7 positions match TRBD1. This CDR3 has 18 residues. Germline lookup yields CDR1 LGHDT and CDR2 YNNKEL (reference sequence). Trimming removed 3 bases from V and 0 bases from J; junction bases left unmatched: 11. This CDR3 reads CASSHRGQAPISGNTIYF. For the CDR3, the DNA is TGTGCCAGCAGCCATCGTGGACAGGCTCCTATCTCTGGAAACACCATATATTTT.

V is TRBV7-9 and J is TRBJ2-7, with 10 bases fitting TRBD1. Germline CDR1 reads SEHNR; CDR2 reads FQNEAQ (reference sequence). The CDR3 sequence is 16 residues long. J lost 3 bases, V lost 4 bases, and 9 bases had no gene match. CDR3 protein: CASSSVLGQGVYEQYF. The CDR3 bases are TGTGCCAGCAGCTCCGTCCTTGGACAGGGGGTCTACGAGCAGTACTTC.

The chain has TRBV2 and TRBJ1-3; TRBD1 might be the D (5 bases). In germline, CDR1 is SNHLY, CDR2 FYNNEI. The V end was cut by 5 bases, the J end by 14 bases, with 13 bases between. This CDR3 is built from 11 residues. CDR3 sequence (DNA): TGTGCCAGCAGTTGGCGGGGGGGGTTATATTTT. Translation: CASSWRGGLYF.

The rearrangement links TRBV6-5 to TRBJ1-1; 9 nucleotides line up with TRBD1. Germline V gives CDR1 MNHEY, CDR2 SVGAGI. V shed 2 bases and J 2 bases; nucleotides not matched to a gene: 3. The CDR3 spans 15 residues. The CDR3 DNA sequence: TGTGCCAGCAGTTACCCGGGACAGGGAAACACTGAAGCTTTCTTT. Its translation is CASSYPGQGNTEAFF.

V and J are TRBV3-1 (or the pseudogene TRBV3-2) and TRBJ1-2; 7 bases agree with TRBD1. The V segment lost 6 bases and the J segment 3 bases; nucleotides outside the gene matches: 10. CDR3 size: 15 residues. Germline lookup yields CDR1 LGHDT and CDR2 YNNKEL (reference sequence). The CDR3 DNA sequence: TGTGCCAGCAGGCTCTCAGGGGGGATCGACTATGGCTACACCTTC. Protein sequence: CASRLSGGIDYGYTF.

The V and J genes are TRBV15 and TRBJ1-1; the D is unclear. This CDR3 spans 16 amino acids. Trimming stripped 0 bases from V and 5 bases from J, with 16 bases between. Germline values: CDR1 LNHNV, CDR2 YYDKDF (reference sequence). CDR3 DNA sequence: TGTGCCACCAGCAGAGATCGGTTTGACGCGGAGACTGAAGCTTTCTTT. Translated: CATSRDRFDAETEAFF.

V is TRBV4-2 and J is TRBJ1-2; possible D gene TRBD1, 6 bases. Trimming took 0 bases from V and 3 from J, leaving 14 bases between them. The CDR3 is 16 residues long. Germline CDR1 LGHNA, CDR2 YNFKEQ. CDR3 sequence reads: CASSQDVAGAHYGYTF. CDR3 sequence (DNA): TGTGCCAGCAGCCAAGATGTGGCAGGGGCGCACTATGGCTACACCTTC.

The chain joins TRBV5-1 to TRBJ1-1; 7 positions match TRBD1. J lost 5 bases, V lost 0 bases, and 7 bases had no gene match. The CDR3 contains 15 residues. Germline V lookup: CDR1 SGHRS, CDR2 YFSETQ. CDR3 protein: CASSLGQGMRTEAFF. The CDR3 nucleotides are TGCGCCAGCAGCTTGGGACAGGGTATGAGGACTGAAGCTTTCTTT.

This clone was seen once. The chain is built from TRBV9 and TRBJ1-6; possible D gene TRBD1, 5 bases. The V gene lost 3 bases and the J gene lost 0 bases, with 10 bases spanning the gap. The CDR3 length is 16 residues. Germline V lookup: CDR1 SGDLS, CDR2 YYNGEE. The CDR3 nucleotides are TGTGCCAGCAGCGGGGACGGGAGCTCCTATAATTCACCCCTCCACTTT. Its protein product is CASSGDGSSYNSPLHF.

V is TRBV5-1 and J is TRBJ1-2; a possible D gene is TRBD1 (6 bases). V lost 7 bases to trimming and J lost 4 bases, with 17 bases between them. Germline V gene data show CDR1 as SGHRS and CDR2 as YFSETQ. The CDR3 has 14 residues. The CDR3 loop is CASRSDSGFYGYTF. Written as DNA, the CDR3 is TGCGCCAGCCGTTCGGACAGCGGATTCTATGGCTACACCTTC.

The chain employs TRBV19 and TRBJ1-5; 10 nucleotides align to TRBD1. The CDR3 has 15 amino acids. Trimming at V came to 5 bases and at J to 6 bases, leaving 7 bases not matched to a gene. Germline lookup yields CDR1 LNHDA and CDR2 SQIVND (reference sequence). CDR3 protein: CASSPSTGGFQPQHF. In DNA, the CDR3 is TGTGCCAGTAGTCCATCGACAGGGGGCTTTCAGCCCCAGCATTTT.

The rearrangement joins TRBV13 to TRBJ2-3; D gene unclear. With 5 bases removed from V and 2 bases from J, the gap between germline ends came to 14 bases. Germline assignment: CDR1 PRHDT and CDR2 FYEKMQ (reference sequence). The CDR3 length is 15 residues. The DNA of the CDR3 is TGTGCCAGCAGCCCCGGTGGTCCTATCACAGATACGCAGTATTTT. Translating it yields CASSPGGPITDTQYF.

CDR3 residues: CASSQESGTNTEAFF. CDR3 nucleotides: TGCGCCAGCAGCCAAGAGTCGGGAACTAACACTGAAGCTTTCTTT. The rearrangement joins TRBV4-1 to TRBJ1-1; D not certain. Trimming pared 0 bases from V and 2 bases from J, leaving 10 bases between. The CDR3 has 15 amino acids. Germline-derived CDR1 and CDR2 are MGHRA and YSYEKL.

The chain uses TRBV29-1 and TRBJ1-4; a possible D gene is TRBD1 (5 bases). The CDR3 extends over 14 amino acids. The V end lost 7 bases, the J end lost 6 bases, and 18 bases lay between the germline ends. CDR1 and CDR2 from the germline V gene are SQVTM and ANQGSEA. The CDR3 coding sequence is TGCAGCGCCGACTCAGGCGAAGGGGATGAAAAACTGTTTTTT. Translating gives CSADSGEGDEKLFF.

This sequence joins TRBV29-1 and TRBJ2-3; 9 bases are a match to TRBD2. With 7 bases clipped from V and 6 bases from J, the junction kept 5 bases outside the gene matches. In germline, CDR1 is SQVTM, CDR2 ANQGSEA. The CDR3 is 12 residues long. The CDR3 DNA is TGCAGCGGGCTAGCGGGGAGGGATACGCAGTATTTT. Encoded protein: CSGLAGRDTQYF.

This chain joins TRBV5-1 and TRBJ1-2; 9 bases fit TRBD1. This CDR3 spans 17 amino acids. The trim removed 1 base at V and 1 base at J, leaving 8 bases unmatched. The germline gives CDR1 SGHRS, CDR2 YFSETQ. CDR3 nucleotides: TGCGCCAGCAGCTTGCGCGGGACAGGGACCGTTAACTATGGCTACACCTTC. Amino acids: CASSLRGTGTVNYGYTF.

CDR3 bases: TGTGCCAGTAGTATCGACAGGGGGGGCTATCCCTCCTATAATTCACCCCTCCACTTT. This gives the protein CASSIDRGGYPSYNSPLHF. The J gene is TRBJ1-6, the V gene TRBV19; TRBD1 matches at 9 bases. Germline V gene lookup returns CDR1 LNHDA and CDR2 SQIVND (reference sequence). The CDR3 sequence is 19 residues long. V shed 3 bases, J shed 0 bases, and the junction held 9 bases outside the gene matches. The variable domain in full, with the rest retrieved from reference TRBV19 and TRBJ1-6, is DGGITQSPKYLFRKEGQNVTLSCEQNLNHDAMYWYRQDPGQGLRLIYYSQIVNDFQKGDIAEGYSVSREKKESFPLTVTSAQKNPTAFYLCASSIDRGGYPSYNSPLHFGNGTRLTVT.

V usage is TRBV3-1 (or the pseudogene TRBV3-2) and J usage is TRBJ2-5; D is unclear. The V end was cut by 0 bases, the J end by 4 bases, with 12 bases between. This CDR3 spans 15 amino acids. CDR1 is LGHDT, CDR2 YNNKEL, per germline (reference sequence). Written as DNA, the CDR3 is TGTGCCAGCAGCCAAGATGGAACGGCGGTAGAGACCCAGTACTTC. Its translation is CASSQDGTAVETQYF.

V and J are TRBV11-2 and TRBJ1-1, with TRBD1 as a possible D gene (6 bases). This CDR3 is 14 amino acids long. V was clipped by 1 base and J by 5 bases, with 11 bases between them. Germline CDR1 reads SGHAT; CDR2 reads FQNNGV. CDR3 DNA: TGTGCCAGCAGCTTAGCGCAGGGGTTGACTGAAGCTTTCTTT. Protein sequence: CASSLAQGLTEAFF.

The chain has TRBV6-5 and TRBJ1-2; weak D call: TRBD1 (5 bases). CDR1 MNHEY and CDR2 SVGAGI come from the germline V gene. The CDR3 is 14 residues long. V lost 2 bases, J lost 1 base, and 8 bases lay in between. The CDR3 protein is CASSYGGGNYGYTF. In DNA form, the CDR3 reads TGTGCCAGCAGTTACGGGGGAGGTAACTATGGCTACACCTTC.

The V gene is TRBV7-9, the J gene TRBJ1-1; 7 bases map to TRBD1. Per the germline V gene, CDR1 is SEHNR and CDR2 is FQNEAQ (reference sequence). J lost 11 bases, V lost 1 base, and 10 bases had no gene match. CDR3 length: 14 amino acids. CDR3 amino acids: CASSLVTGRLRAFF. The CDR3 DNA sequence: TGTGCCAGCAGCTTAGTGACAGGGAGACTACGGGCTTTCTTT. The complete variable domain, with remaining parts taken from reference TRBV7-9 and TRBJ1-1, reads DTGVSQNPRHKITKRGQNVTFRCDPISEHNRLYWYRQTLGQGPEFLTYFQNEAQLEKSRLLSDRFSAERPKGSFSTLEIQRTEQGDSAMYLCASSLVTGRLRAFFGQGTRLTVV.

The chain recombines TRBV6-1 with TRBJ1-1; 11 bases align to TRBD1. CDR1 and CDR2 from the germline V gene are MNHNS and SASEGT. The trim removed 1 base at V and 7 bases at J, leaving 8 bases unmatched. This CDR3 has 16 amino acids. Written as DNA, the CDR3 is TGTGCCAGCAGTGAAGTGGCTAGGACAGGGGGCTTTGAAGCTTTCTTT. Encoded protein: CASSEVARTGGFEAFF.

This chain joins TRBV30 and TRBJ1-2; D remains unclear. Trimming shortened V by 0 bases and J by 4 bases, and 12 bases separated the two germline ends. Looked up from germline, CDR1 is GTSNPN and CDR2 is SVGIG (reference sequence). The CDR3 is 14 residues long. CDR3 nucleotides: TGTGCCTGGAGTGTACTAGGGTTTGGCTATGGCTACACCTTC. Protein sequence: CAWSVLGFGYGYTF.

CDR3 DNA: TGTGCCAGCAGTTTAGGAGGGGGCGCGTGGGAGACCCAGTACTTC. Translated: CASSLGGGAWETQYF. The chain recombines TRBV28 with TRBJ2-5, with D perhaps matching TRBD1 (7 bases). CDR1 and CDR2 from the germline V gene are MDHEN and SYDVKM. The V gene lost 2 bases and the J gene lost 5 bases, with 15 bases spanning the gap. This CDR3 has 15 amino acids.

Turning to this clone: In the same sample, other DNA sequences code for this CDR3. The rearrangement uses TRBV3-1 (or the pseudogene TRBV3-2) and TRBJ1-3; 7 nucleotides match TRBD1. This CDR3 has 15 amino acids. Losses at the gene ends were 4 bases for V and 1 base for J; bases not matched to a gene: 4. CDR1 is LGHDT, CDR2 YNNKEL, per germline (reference sequence). The CDR3 region is CASSPDRVSGNTIYF. The CDR3 DNA reads as TGTGCCAGCAGCCCCGACAGGGTTTCTGGAAACACCATATATTTT.

The chain joins TRBV5-1 to TRBJ2-2, with D possibly matching TRBD2 (5 bases). The CDR3 is made up of 13 amino acids. The V gene lost 4 bases and the J gene lost 7 bases, with 11 bases spanning the gap. Germline values: CDR1 SGHRS, CDR2 YFSETQ. CDR3 sequence reads: CASSPLEYGELFF. CDR3 in DNA: TGCGCCAGCAGCCCACTAGAGTACGGGGAGCTGTTTTTT.

V and J are TRBV10-2 and TRBJ2-1, with no clear D. The V gene lost 7 bases and the J gene lost 1 base, with 5 bases spanning the gap. CDR1 is WSHSY, CDR2 SAAADI, per germline. The CDR3 runs 12 residues. CDR3 amino acids: CASTGSYNEQFF. The DNA for the CDR3 is TGCGCCAGCACAGGATCCTACAATGAGCAGTTCTTC.

The chain carries TRBV5-5 and TRBJ1-5; D is perhaps TRBD1 (5 bases). CDR3 size: 17 residues. V lost 4 bases, J lost 0 bases, and 17 bases lay in between. In germline, CDR1 is SGHKS, CDR2 YYEKEE (reference sequence). The CDR3 coding sequence is TGTGCCAGCAGCCAAGGGGCCCCTCTCTATAGCAATCAGCCCCAGCATTTT. Its translation is CASSQGAPLYSNQPQHF.

The chain carries TRBV19 and TRBJ1-2; TRBD1 matches 9 bases. Germline CDR1 LNHDA, CDR2 SQIVND (reference sequence). The V and J ends lost 4 bases and 4 bases, in that order; junction bases with no gene match: 7. CDR3 size: 15 residues. CDR3: CASSTIQGAGYGYTF. CDR3 in DNA: TGTGCCAGTAGTACAATACAGGGGGCTGGCTATGGCTACACCTTC. The complete variable domain, with remaining parts taken from reference TRBV19 and TRBJ1-2, reads DGGITQSPKYLFRKEGQNVTLSCEQNLNHDAMYWYRQDPGQGLRLIYYSQIVNDFQKGDIAEGYSVSREKKESFPLTVTSAQKNPTAFYLCASSTIQGAGYGYTFGSGTRLTVV.